Listed below are T cell receptor beta chains from one sample, sequenced in a study of blood T cell repertoires in COVID-19. The assay was immunoSEQ multiplex PCR, and TCRdb's table has in-frame clones only and misses some. The data contain some 13,000 clones, about 78% of them singletons. The sample comprised peripheral blood. All receptors come from a human donor in a cohort sampled during active COVID-19. The CDR3 runs from the conserved cysteine through the conserved F or W. The D gene is left open where the match is weak. Size is omitted from some rows. Given values are once, few, many or a class for expanded clones.

CDR3 DNA | CDR3 protein | V gene | D gene | clone size | J gene
TGTGCCACCAGCATTTCAGGGGGTTACGAGCAGTACTTC | CATSISGGYEQYF | TRBV15 | TRBD1 | . | TRBJ2-7
TGTGCCAGCAGACCGACAGGGACAAGGGAGCAGTACTTC | CASRPTGTREQYF | TRBV5-4 | TRBD1 | few | TRBJ2-7
TGTGCCAGCAGCCGCGATAATTCACCCCTCCACTTT | CASSRDNSPLHF | TRBV7-2 | . | . | TRBJ1-6
TGCGCCAGCAGTGACGGGGGGTCTTACGAGCAGTACTTC | CASSDGGSYEQYF | TRBV10-1 | TRBD2 | . | TRBJ2-7
TGTGCCAGCAGCCCTACGTTTGGGACAGGGGGACGCTACACCTTC | CASSPTFGTGGRYTF | TRBV11-1 | TRBD1 | . | TRBJ1-2
TGTGCCAGCAGCTCTTGGACAGGGGTCGACGAGCAGTACTTC | CASSSWTGVDEQYF | TRBV5-4 | TRBD1 | few | TRBJ2-7
TGTGCCAGCAGTACTGGGGGCATGGAGAGAGAAGCTTTCTTT | CASSTGGMEREAFF | TRBV6-2/TRBV6-3 | . | . | TRBJ1-1
TGTGCCAGCACAGTTTACGGGACAGGGGGCACCGGGGAGCTGTTTTTT | CASTVYGTGGTGELFF | TRBV27 | TRBD1 | few | TRBJ2-2
TGTGCCAGCAGGCTACTGGGAGGAGAGACCCAGTACTTC | CASRLLGGETQYF | TRBV27 | . | once | TRBJ2-5
TGTGCCTGGAGTCCCCGGGTTCCCTACGAGCAGTACTTC | CAWSPRVPYEQYF | TRBV30 | . | . | TRBJ2-7
TGTGCCAGCAGTGGGCAAAAGTTGACTGAAGCTTTCTTT | CASSGQKLTEAFF | TRBV25-1 | . | . | TRBJ1-1
TGTGCCAGCAGTCAGATACCGAACACTGAAGCTTTCTTT | CASSQIPNTEAFF | TRBV7-3 | . | . | TRBJ1-1
TGTGCCAGCAGCTTGGCCGGGAATGAAGCTTTCTTT | CASSLAGNEAFF | TRBV5-6 | . | . | TRBJ1-1
TGTGCCAGCAGCATTAGACAGCCCTACACAGATACGCAGTATTTT | CASSIRQPYTDTQYF | TRBV6-5 | . | . | TRBJ2-3
TGCGCCAGCAGCTTGCTTGACACCGGGGAGCTGTTTTTT | CASSLLDTGELFF | TRBV5-1 | . | . | TRBJ2-2
TGTGCCACCGCACCCTCGACAGGCAGCTCTGGGGCCAACGTCCTGACTTTC | CATAPSTGSSGANVLTF | TRBV15 | . | . | TRBJ2-6
TGTGCCAGCAGCTTGGTTTCAGGGAGGGGGATCACTGAAGCTTTCTTT | CASSLVSGRGITEAFF | TRBV5-8 | . | . | TRBJ1-1
TGTGCGAGCGTTACTAGCGGGACCTACGAGCAGTACTTC | CASVTSGTYEQYF | TRBV5-5 | TRBD2 | . | TRBJ2-7
TGTGCCAGCAGTCTCCAAGCGGGTTCACCCCTCCACTTT | CASSLQAGSPLHF | TRBV27 | . | . | TRBJ1-6
TGTGCCAGTAGTATAGTAGGGGACAGCAAAAACATTCAGTACTTC | CASSIVGDSKNIQYF | TRBV19 | TRBD1 | . | TRBJ2-4
TGTGCCACACAAAACGGACTAGCGGGGGGGCTAACGGATGAGCAGTTCTTC | CATQNGLAGGLTDEQFF | TRBV4-2 | TRBD2 | . | TRBJ2-1
TGTGCCAGCAGCCAAGAGCGGGGCCGGGGGACTGAAGCTTTCTTT | CASSQERGRGTEAFF | TRBV3-1/TRBV3-2 | . | . | TRBJ1-1
TGTGCCACCAGCCGACAGGGAGGAGATACGCAGTATTTT | CATSRQGGDTQYF | TRBV24-1 | . | . | TRBJ2-3
TGTGCCAGCAGCCCTCGGGAGAACACTGAAGCTTTCTTT | CASSPRENTEAFF | TRBV5-4 | . | . | TRBJ1-1
TGTGCCAGCAGCGCACAGGGTCGCGAGACCCAGTACTTC | CASSAQGRETQYF | TRBV5-8 | . | . | TRBJ2-5
TGTGCCAGCAGCCCCATCCAGGACTTGAGAATTCTTTACGAGCAGTACTTC | CASSPIQDLRILYEQYF | TRBV21-1 | . | few | TRBJ2-7
TGTGCCACTTCCCGGGGATTGAACACTGAAGCTTTCTTT | CATSRGLNTEAFF | TRBV19 | . | few | TRBJ1-1